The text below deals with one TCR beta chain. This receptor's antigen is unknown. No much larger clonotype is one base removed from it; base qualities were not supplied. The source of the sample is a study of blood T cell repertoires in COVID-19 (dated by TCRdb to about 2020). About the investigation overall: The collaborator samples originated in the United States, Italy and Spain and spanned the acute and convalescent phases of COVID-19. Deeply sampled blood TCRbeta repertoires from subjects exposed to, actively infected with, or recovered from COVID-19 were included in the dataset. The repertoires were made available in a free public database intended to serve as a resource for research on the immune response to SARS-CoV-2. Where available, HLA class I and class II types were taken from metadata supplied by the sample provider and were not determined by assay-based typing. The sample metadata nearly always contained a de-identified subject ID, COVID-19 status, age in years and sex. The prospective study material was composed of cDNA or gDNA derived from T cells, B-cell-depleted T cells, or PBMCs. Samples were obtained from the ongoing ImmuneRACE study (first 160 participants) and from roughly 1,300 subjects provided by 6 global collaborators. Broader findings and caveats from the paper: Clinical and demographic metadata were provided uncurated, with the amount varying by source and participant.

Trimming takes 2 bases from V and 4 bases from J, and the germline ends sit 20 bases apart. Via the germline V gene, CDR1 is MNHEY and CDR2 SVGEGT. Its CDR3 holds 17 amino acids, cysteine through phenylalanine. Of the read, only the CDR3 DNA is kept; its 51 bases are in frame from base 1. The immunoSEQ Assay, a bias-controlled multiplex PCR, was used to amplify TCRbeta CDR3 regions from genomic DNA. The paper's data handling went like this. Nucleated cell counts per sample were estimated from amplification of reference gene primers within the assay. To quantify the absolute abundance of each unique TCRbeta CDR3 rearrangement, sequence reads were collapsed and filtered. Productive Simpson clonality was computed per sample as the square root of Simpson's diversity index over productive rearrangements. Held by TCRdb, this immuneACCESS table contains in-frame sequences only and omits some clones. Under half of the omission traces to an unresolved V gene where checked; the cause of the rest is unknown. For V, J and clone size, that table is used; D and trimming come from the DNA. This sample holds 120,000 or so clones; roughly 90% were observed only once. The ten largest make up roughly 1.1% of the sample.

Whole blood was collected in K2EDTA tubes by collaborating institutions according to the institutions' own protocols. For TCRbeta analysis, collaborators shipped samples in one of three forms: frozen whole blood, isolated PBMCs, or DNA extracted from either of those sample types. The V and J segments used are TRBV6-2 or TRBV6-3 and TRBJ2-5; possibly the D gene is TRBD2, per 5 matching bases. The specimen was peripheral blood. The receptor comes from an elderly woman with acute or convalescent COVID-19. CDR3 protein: CASSYPLYGEFLETQYF. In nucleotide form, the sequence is TGTGCCAGCAGTTACCCCTTATACGGGGAATTTCTAGAGACCCAGTACTTC.